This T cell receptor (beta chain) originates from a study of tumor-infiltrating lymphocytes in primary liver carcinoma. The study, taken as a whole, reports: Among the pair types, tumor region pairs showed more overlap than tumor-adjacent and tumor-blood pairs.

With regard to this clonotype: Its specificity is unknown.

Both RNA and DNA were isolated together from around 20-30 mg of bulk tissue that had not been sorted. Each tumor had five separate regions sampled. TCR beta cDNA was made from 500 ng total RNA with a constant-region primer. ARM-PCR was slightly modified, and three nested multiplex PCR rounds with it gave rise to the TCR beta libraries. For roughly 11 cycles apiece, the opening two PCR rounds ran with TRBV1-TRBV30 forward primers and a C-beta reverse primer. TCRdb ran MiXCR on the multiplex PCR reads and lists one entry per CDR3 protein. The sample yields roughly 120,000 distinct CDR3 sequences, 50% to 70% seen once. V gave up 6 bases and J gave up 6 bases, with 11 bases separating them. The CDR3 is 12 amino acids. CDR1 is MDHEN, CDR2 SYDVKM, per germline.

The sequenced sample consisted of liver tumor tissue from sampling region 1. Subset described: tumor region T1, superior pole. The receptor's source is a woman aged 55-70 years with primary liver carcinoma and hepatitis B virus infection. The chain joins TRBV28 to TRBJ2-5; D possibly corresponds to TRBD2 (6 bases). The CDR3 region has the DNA TGTGCCAGCAGCTGGACTATCCAGACCCAGTACTTC. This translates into CASSWTIQTQYF.